The 11 T cell receptor beta chains in this list originate from one sample, sequenced in a study of T cell responses to AZD1222 COVID-19 vaccine. The table came from immunoSEQ multiplex PCR; TCRdb's copy has only in-frame clones and leaves some out. The repertoire holds 100,000 to 150,000 clones, about 90% seen once, with 7.6% in the top ten. Sequencing was performed on peripheral blood, taken on day 0 of AZD1222 vaccination. The receptors derive from an adult in good health.

This rearrangement joins TRBV11-2 to TRBJ1-6; 7 bases match TRBD1. With 5 bases clipped from V and 0 bases from J, the junction kept 7 bases outside the gene matches. This CDR3 region has 17 residues. Germline V gene sequence: CDR1 SGHAT, CDR2 FQNNGV. DNA for the CDR3: TGTGCCAGCAGCGCAGGGGGGGGACCCTCCTATAATTCACCCCTCCACTTT. Translated, it gives CASSAGGGPSYNSPLHF.

The chain couples TRBV7-9 to TRBJ2-3; D gene uncertain. The CDR3 spans 13 residues. Trimming shortened V by 2 bases and J by 4 bases, and 7 bases separated the two germline ends. CDR1 and CDR2 (germline): SEHNR, FQNEAQ (reference sequence). The CDR3 protein is CASSLYGSDTQYF. The DNA for the CDR3 is TGTGCCAGCAGCTTATACGGGTCAGATACGCAGTATTTT.

This clone was observed a handful of times. The V gene is TRBV18, the J gene TRBJ1-6, with D hard to call. Germline values: CDR1 KGHSH, CDR2 LQKENI. V lost 3 bases to trimming and J lost 7 bases, with 19 bases between them. The CDR3 is 17 amino acids. CDR3 coding DNA: TGTGCCAGCTCACCGGAACGGCTGAACCCTGGGAATTCACCCCTCCACTTT. As protein: CASSPERLNPGNSPLHF.

CDR3 bases: TGCGCCAGCAGCCCCGGGTCCGGGCCGATGGAGGTCCCCTACGAGCAGTACTTC. Its translation is CASSPGSGPMEVPYEQYF. V gene TRBV5-1 combines with J gene TRBJ2-7; tentative D call: TRBD2 (5 bases). Per germline, CDR1 SGHRS and CDR2 YFSETQ. CDR3 length equals 18 residues. Deletions cut 4 bases from V and 2 bases from J, with 25 bases between.

The CDR3 here is CSVRGLAGGRGSYEQYF. CDR3 nucleotides: TGCAGCGTGCGTGGACTAGCGGGGGGGCGAGGTTCCTACGAGCAGTACTTC. The genes are TRBV29-1 and TRBJ2-7, with 15 bases lining up with TRBD2. The CDR3 spans 17 residues. From germline, CDR1 is SQVTM and CDR2 ANQGSEA. The V gene end was trimmed by 6 bases and the J gene end by 1 base; junction bases not matched to a gene: 10.

CDR3 sequence: CAWSAASGGRSYNEQFF. As DNA, the CDR3 is TGTGCCTGGAGTGCAGCTAGCGGGGGCCGCTCCTACAATGAGCAGTTCTTC. V is TRBV30 and J is TRBJ2-1, with 10 bases lining up with TRBD2. Germline trimming cut 1 base from V and 0 bases from J; bases unmatched to any gene: 6. This CDR3 has 17 amino acids. The germline CDR1 and CDR2 sequences are GTSNPN and SVGIG (reference sequence).

This chain uses TRBV11-2 with TRBJ2-7, with TRBD1 identical over 10 bases. Germline CDR1 and CDR2: SGHAT and FQNNGV. The CDR3 length is 14 residues. The J segment lost 2 bases and the V segment lost 5 bases, leaving 3 bases of the junction unmatched. In nucleotides, the CDR3 is TGTGCCAGCAGCCGTGGACAGGGGGCCTACGAGCAGTACTTC. It specifies CASSRGQGAYEQYF.

The chain links TRBV6-1 to TRBJ2-7; the D gene is possibly TRBD1 (5 bases). With 3 bases removed from V and 2 bases from J, the gap between germline ends came to 8 bases. CDR1 and CDR2 from the germline V gene are MNHNS and SASEGT. This CDR3 is built from 13 residues. CDR3 nucleotides: TGTGCCAGCAGTGATTTCAGGGCCTACGAGCAGTACTTC. Translated: CASSDFRAYEQYF.

The chain links TRBV7-2 to TRBJ1-4; 8 bases line up with TRBD1. After removal of 5 bases from V and 7 bases from J, the junction contained 9 bases not matched to a gene. The germline V gene has CDR1 SGHTA and CDR2 FQGNSA. The CDR3 runs 15 residues. The chain's CDR3 is CASSAPGQGGEKLFF. The CDR3 nucleotides are TGTGCCAGCAGCGCCCCCGGACAGGGTGGTGAAAAACTGTTTTTT.

This sequence joins TRBV5-1 and TRBJ2-5; TRBD1 aligns across 7 bases. V lost 8 bases, J lost 1 base, and 8 bases stayed unmatched. CDR1 is SGHRS and CDR2 is YFSETQ in the germline V gene. The CDR3 is made up of 14 amino acids. The CDR3 sequence: CASQTGASQETQYF. Written as DNA, the CDR3 is TGCGCCAGTCAAACAGGGGCCAGCCAAGAGACCCAGTACTTC. The variable domain in full, completed from reference TRBV5-1 and TRBJ2-5, reads KAGVTQTPRYLIKTRGQQVTLSCSPISGHRSVSWYQQTPGQGLQFLFEYFSETQRNKGNFPGRFSGRQFSNSRSEMNVSTLELGDSALYLCASQTGASQETQYFGPGTRLLVL.

The V gene is TRBV5-4, the J gene TRBJ1-6, with a weak D call TRBD1 (6 bases). The ends were cut back, 6 bases at V and 10 bases at J, with 20 bases in the middle. This CDR3 has 15 residues. In germline, CDR1 is SGHNT, CDR2 YYREEE (reference sequence). The chain's CDR3 is CASTLQGSSFSPLHF. The CDR3 DNA sequence: TGTGCCAGCACCCTACAGGGCTCCAGTTTCTCACCCCTCCACTTT.